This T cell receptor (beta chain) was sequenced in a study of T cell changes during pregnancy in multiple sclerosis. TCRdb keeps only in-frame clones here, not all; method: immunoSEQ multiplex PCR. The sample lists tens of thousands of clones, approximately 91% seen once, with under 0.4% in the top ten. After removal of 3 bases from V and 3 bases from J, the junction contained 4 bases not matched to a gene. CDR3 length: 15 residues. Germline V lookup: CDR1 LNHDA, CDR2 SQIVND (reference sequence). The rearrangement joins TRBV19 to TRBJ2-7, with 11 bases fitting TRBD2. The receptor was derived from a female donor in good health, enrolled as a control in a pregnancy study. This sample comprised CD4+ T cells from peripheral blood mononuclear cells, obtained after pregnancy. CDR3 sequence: CASSIIAGGSYEQYF. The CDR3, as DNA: TGTGCCAGTAGTATTATAGCGGGGGGGAGCTACGAGCAGTACTTC.